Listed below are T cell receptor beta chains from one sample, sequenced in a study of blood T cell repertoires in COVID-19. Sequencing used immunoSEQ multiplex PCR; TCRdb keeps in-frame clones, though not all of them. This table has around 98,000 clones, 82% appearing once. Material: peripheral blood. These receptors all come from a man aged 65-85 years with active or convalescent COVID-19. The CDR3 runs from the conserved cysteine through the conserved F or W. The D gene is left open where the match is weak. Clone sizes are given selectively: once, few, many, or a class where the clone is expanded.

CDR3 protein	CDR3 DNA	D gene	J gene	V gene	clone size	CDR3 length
CASSYAMDRGLFGTEAFF	TGTGCCAGCAGTTACGCCATGGACAGGGGGCTTTTTGGCACTGAAGCTTTCTTT	TRBD1	TRBJ1-1	TRBV6-2/TRBV6-3	-	18
CASIQQGFGPLHF	TGTGCCAGCATCCAACAGGGGTTCGGTCCCCTCCACTTT	TRBD1	TRBJ1-6	TRBV6-6	-	13
CASSSDRGHWDEKLFF	TGTGCCAGTAGTTCCGACAGGGGGCATTGGGATGAAAAACTGTTTTTT	TRBD1	TRBJ1-4	TRBV19	-	16
CASQGASRAAEAFF	TGTGCCAGTCAGGGGGCGAGTCGGGCCGCTGAAGCTTTCTTT	TRBD1	TRBJ1-1	TRBV19	-	14
CASSPLAAVLAPRYEQYF	TGTGCCAGCAGCCCCCTCGCGGCGGTGCTAGCGCCACGCTACGAGCAGTACTTC	-	TRBJ2-7	TRBV7-8	-	18
CASSEEAGGRHEQFF	TGCGCCAGCAGTGAGGAGGCGGGGGGTAGACATGAGCAGTTCTTC	TRBD2	TRBJ2-1	TRBV10-2	many	15
CASSYLAGGSYNEQFF	TGCGCCAGCAGCTACTTAGCGGGGGGCTCCTACAATGAGCAGTTCTTC	TRBD2	TRBJ2-1	TRBV5-1	-	16
CATRPGQGRYEQYF	TGTGCCACCAGACCCGGACAGGGAAGATACGAGCAGTACTTC	TRBD1	TRBJ2-7	TRBV6-5	-	14
CASSYISGDTQYF	TGTGCCAGCAGTTATATCTCGGGGGATACGCAGTATTTT	-	TRBJ2-3	TRBV27	once	13
CASSLNRQGEQYF	TGTGCCAGCAGCTTGAACAGGCAAGGCGAGCAGTACTTC	-	TRBJ2-7	TRBV5-6	-	13
CASTPPGGGAFEQFF	TGCGCCAGCACCCCACCCGGCGGGGGGGCCTTTGAGCAGTTCTTC	TRBD2	TRBJ2-1	TRBV10-2	-	15
CASSFMGGNTIYF	TGTGCCAGCAGTTTTATGGGCGGAAACACCATATATTTT	-	TRBJ1-3	TRBV12-3/TRBV12-4	-	13
CASGQRSGANVLTF	TGTGCCAGCGGACAGCGATCTGGGGCCAACGTCCTGACTTTC	-	TRBJ2-6	TRBV5-6	-	14
CASTNPGLVRLEQYF	TGTGCCAGCACCAACCCGGGACTAGTCCGTCTGGAGCAGTACTTC	TRBD2	TRBJ2-7	TRBV7-9	-	15
CASGTQGWDEQFF	TGTGCTAGTGGTACACAGGGATGGGACGAGCAGTTCTTC	-	TRBJ2-1	TRBV12-5	few	13
CASSLGQRGGSLLYNEQFF	TGCGCCAGCAGCTTAGGACAGCGGGGCGGATCCCTCTTATACAATGAGCAGTTCTTC	-	TRBJ2-1	TRBV5-1	-	19
CASSRTLRGGGELFF	TGTGCCAGCAGCCGGACCCTAAGGGGGGGCGGGGAGCTGTTTTTT	-	TRBJ2-2	TRBV7-9	-	15
CASSGQGFSPLHF	TGTGCCAGCAGTGGACAGGGGTTTTCACCCCTCCACTTT	TRBD1	TRBJ1-6	TRBV25-1	few	13
CASSSPEGGGYTGELFF	TGTGCCAGCAGCTCCCCGGAGGGCGGGGGATACACCGGGGAGCTGTTTTTT	TRBD2	TRBJ2-2	TRBV7-9	-	17
CAISQGAHYNEQFF	TGTGCCATCTCACAGGGGGCCCATTACAATGAGCAGTTCTTC	TRBD1	TRBJ2-1	TRBV10-3	once	14
CASSSRTGPRGGYTF	TGTGCCAGCAGTTCCCGGACAGGTCCTAGAGGGGGCTACACCTTC	TRBD1	TRBJ1-2	TRBV27	-	15
CASGPGAGTYEQYF	TGTGCTAGTGGCCCGGGTGCGGGGACCTACGAGCAGTACTTC	-	TRBJ2-7	TRBV12-5	-	14
CASSLGGDSSYEQYF	TGTGCTAGCAGCTTAGGGGGGGACAGCTCCTACGAGCAGTACTTC	-	TRBJ2-7	TRBV7-7	-	15
CATLPNRGANYGYTF	TGTGCCACCTTACCTAACCGGGGAGCTAACTATGGCTACACCTTC	-	TRBJ1-2	TRBV6-5	once	15
CASSKRGGRETQYF	TGTGCCAGCAGTAAGCGGGGGGGCAGAGAGACCCAGTACTTC	TRBD2	TRBJ2-5	TRBV11-2	-	14
CASSPGTSGEETQYF	TGTGCCAGCAGCCCCGGGACTAGCGGGGAAGAGACCCAGTACTTC	TRBD2	TRBJ2-5	TRBV7-2	-	15
CASSLQGNTGELFF	TGTGCCAGCAGCTTACAGGGAAACACCGGGGAGCTGTTTTTT	-	TRBJ2-2	TRBV7-2	-	14
CASTDRDRGIYGYTF	TGTGCCAGTACCGACCGGGACAGGGGGATCTATGGCTACACCTTC	TRBD1	TRBJ1-2	TRBV19	-	15
CAISGGDLSNNEQFF	TGTGCCATCAGTGGTGGAGACTTGTCGAACAATGAGCAGTTCTTC	-	TRBJ2-1	TRBV10-3	-	15
CASSPGGDLTMPYGYTF	TGTGCCAGCAGCCCTGGGGGGGATCTAACTATGCCCTATGGCTACACCTTC	-	TRBJ1-2	TRBV28	-	17
CASSQDVFLAGGLADTQYF	TGTGCCAGCAGCCAAGATGTGTTCCTAGCGGGGGGCCTGGCAGATACGCAGTATTTT	TRBD2	TRBJ2-3	TRBV4-2	-	19
CASRVQGDTEAFF	TGTGCCAGCAGGGTACAGGGAGACACTGAAGCTTTCTTT	-	TRBJ1-1	TRBV6-5	-	13
CSASSGHEQYF	TGCAGTGCTAGTAGCGGGCACGAGCAGTACTTC	TRBD2	TRBJ2-7	TRBV20-1	few	11
CASRDRRNTEAFF	TGTGCCAGCAGGGACAGGAGAAATACTGAAGCTTTCTTT	TRBD1	TRBJ1-1	TRBV6-5	once	13
CASSPRQGEDYGYTF	TGTGCCAGCAGCCCGAGACAGGGGGAGGACTATGGCTACACCTTC	TRBD1	TRBJ1-2	TRBV4-2	-	15
CASSAGGGAYNEQFF	TGTGCCAGCTCGGCGGGCGGGGGGGCCTACAATGAGCAGTTCTTC	TRBD2	TRBJ2-1	TRBV18	-	15
CAWAGVRSPLHF	TGTGCCTGGGCGGGGGTGCGATCACCCCTCCACTTT	-	TRBJ1-6	TRBV30	-	12
CASSLVFLGGNTIYF	TGTGCCAGCAGCTTAGTTTTTCTCGGGGGAAACACCATATATTTT	-	TRBJ1-3	TRBV7-9	-	15
CASSRGTANEKLFF	TGTGCCAGCAGTCGAGGGACAGCTAATGAAAAACTGTTTTTT	TRBD1	TRBJ1-4	TRBV7-9	-	14
CASAGSGAKGEPQHF	TGTGCCAGCGCCGGATCAGGGGCTAAAGGGGAGCCCCAGCATTTT	-	TRBJ1-5	TRBV2	-	15
CASSLASGGGRLGYTF	TGTGCCAGCAGCTTAGCCTCCGGAGGGGGCCGGCTTGGCTACACCTTC	TRBD1	TRBJ1-2	TRBV11-3	-	16
CASSVARGLAYGYTF	TGTGCCAGCAGCGTAGCTCGGGGGTTGGCCTATGGCTACACCTTC	-	TRBJ1-2	TRBV9	-	15
CASSSNGGNTIYF	TGTGCCAGCAGCTCCAACGGTGGAAACACCATATATTTT	-	TRBJ1-3	TRBV11-3	-	13
CAWMGLAGDQETQYF	TGTGCCTGGATGGGACTAGCGGGGGACCAAGAGACCCAGTACTTC	TRBD2	TRBJ2-5	TRBV30	-	15
CASSLQGATTDTQYF	TGTGCCAGCAGCTTGCAGGGGGCCACCACAGATACGCAGTATTTT	TRBD1	TRBJ2-3	TRBV5-4	few	15
CATSRGATGQGFNQPQHF	TGTGCCACCAGCAGAGGTGCTACGGGACAGGGTTTTAATCAGCCCCAGCATTTT	TRBD1	TRBJ1-5	TRBV15	few	18
CASSLNRGSTDTQYF	TGTGCCAGCAGCTTGAATCGGGGTAGCACAGATACGCAGTATTTT	-	TRBJ2-3	TRBV7-2	-	15
CASSGGQTYEQYF	TGCGCCAGCAGCGGGGGACAGACCTACGAGCAGTACTTC	TRBD1	TRBJ2-7	TRBV5-1	-	13
CASRRTGDKEQYF	TGTGCCAGCCGCCGGACAGGGGATAAGGAGCAGTACTTC	TRBD1	TRBJ2-7	TRBV19	-	13
CASSSQRGESYNEQFF	TGTGCCAGCTCATCTCAGCGGGGGGAGTCCTACAATGAGCAGTTCTTC	TRBD2	TRBJ2-1	TRBV18	-	16